This TCR beta chain was obtained from a study of blood T cell repertoires in COVID-19. Study context: PBMCs, B-cell-depleted T cells, or T cells provided the cDNA or gDNA that made up the material.

Living in about 25 US areas, the participants were between roughly 18 and 90 years of age. Clinical histories supplied by participants themselves formed the basis of cohort assignment. Per the original methods: Using reference gene primer amplification, nucleated cell counts were estimated. Profiled with immunoSEQ multiplex PCR; TCRdb holds only in-frame clones, not every one. V and J calls and clone size are copied from that table; D and trimming were computed from the DNA. This sample has around 250,000 clones, with about 80% found just once. The CDR3 is made up of 16 amino acids. V was clipped by 0 bases and J by 8 bases, with 20 bases between them. CDR1 and CDR2 (germline): SGHRS, YFSETQ.

The specimen sequenced was PBMCs or T cells enriched from blood (not recorded which). V usage is TRBV5-1 and J usage is TRBJ1-2, with no clear D. The clonotype was recovered from a man aged 50-59 years who had recovered from COVID-19. In nucleotides, the CDR3 is TGCGCCAGCAGCTTGGCCGGAGATGCGGCAATGGCGGGCTACACCTTC. As protein: CASSLAGDAAMAGYTF.